The clone carrying this T cell receptor (beta chain) was seen a handful of times. What it binds is not known. The data stem from a study of human T cells and chemical hapten exposure. For the study at large: Investigators sensitized approximately 2 cm by approximately 2 cm of upper inner arm skin with 2% DPC.

Time point defined: patch test 1, 2 weeks after DPC sensitization. Treatment denoted: therapeutic diphenylcyclopropenone sensitization with weekly scalp DPC. The study's library attached unique molecular identifiers to single cDNA molecules. TCRdb recomputed calls from the RACE reads with MiXCR, one row per CDR3 protein. The table has about 120,000 distinct CDR3 sequences, approximately 13% seen once. Study findings and constraints: With patch test score, the counts of PT1 expanded TCRs showed a positive correlation.

The CDR3 is made up of 16 amino acids. Trimming at V came to 2 bases and at J to 5 bases, leaving 4 bases not matched to a gene. Germline V CDR1 and CDR2: KGHSH, LQKENI. The material sequenced was whole blood, taken in connection with sensitization to the hapten diphenylcyclopropenone (DPC). This sequence joins TRBV18 and TRBJ1-5; 12 bases line up with TRBD1. The TCR was taken from a man younger than 35 with alopecia areata. Some clones in this sample may be carry-over from other donors' samples. Written as DNA, the CDR3 is TGTGCCAGCTCACCAACGGGACAGGGGGCTTATCAGCCCCAGCATTTT. Encoded protein: CASSPTGQGAYQPQHF.